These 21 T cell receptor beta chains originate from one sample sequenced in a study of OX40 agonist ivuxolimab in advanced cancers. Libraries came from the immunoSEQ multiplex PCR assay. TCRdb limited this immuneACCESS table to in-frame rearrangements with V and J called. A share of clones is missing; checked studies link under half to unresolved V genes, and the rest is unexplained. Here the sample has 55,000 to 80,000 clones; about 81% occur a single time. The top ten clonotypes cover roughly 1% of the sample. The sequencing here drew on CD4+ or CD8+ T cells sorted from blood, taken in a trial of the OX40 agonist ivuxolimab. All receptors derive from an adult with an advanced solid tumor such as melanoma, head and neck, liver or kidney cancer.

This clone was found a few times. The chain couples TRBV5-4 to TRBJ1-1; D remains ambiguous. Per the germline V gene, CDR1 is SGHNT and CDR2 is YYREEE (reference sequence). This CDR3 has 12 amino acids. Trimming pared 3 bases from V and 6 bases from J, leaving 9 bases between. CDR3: CASSSQTAEAFF. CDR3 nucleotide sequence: TGTGCCAGCAGCTCCCAGACGGCTGAAGCTTTCTTT.

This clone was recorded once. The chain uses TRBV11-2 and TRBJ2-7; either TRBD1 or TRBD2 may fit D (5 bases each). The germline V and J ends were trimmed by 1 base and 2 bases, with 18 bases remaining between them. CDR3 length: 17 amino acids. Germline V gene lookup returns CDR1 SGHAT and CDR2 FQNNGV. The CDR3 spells CASSLAPRARVPYEQYF. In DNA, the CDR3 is TGTGCCAGCAGCTTAGCCCCGCGGGCCAGGGTGCCCTACGAGCAGTACTTC.

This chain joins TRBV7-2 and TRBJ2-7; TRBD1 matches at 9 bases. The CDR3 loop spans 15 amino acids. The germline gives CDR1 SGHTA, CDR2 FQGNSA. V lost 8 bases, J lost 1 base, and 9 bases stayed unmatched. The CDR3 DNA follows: TGTGCCAGCTCTCGCTTACAGGGGGCGTCCTACGAGCAGTACTTC. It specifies CASSRLQGASYEQYF.

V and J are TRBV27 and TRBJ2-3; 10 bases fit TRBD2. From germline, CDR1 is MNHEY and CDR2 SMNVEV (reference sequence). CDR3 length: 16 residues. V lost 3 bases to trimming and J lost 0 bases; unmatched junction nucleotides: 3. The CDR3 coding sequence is TGTGCCAGCAGTTTCGCTAGCGGGGGTAGCACAGATACGCAGTATTTT. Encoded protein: CASSFASGGSTDTQYF.

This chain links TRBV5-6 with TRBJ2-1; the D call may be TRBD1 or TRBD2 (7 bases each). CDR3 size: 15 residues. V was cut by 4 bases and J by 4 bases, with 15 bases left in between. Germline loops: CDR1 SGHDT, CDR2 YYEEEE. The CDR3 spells CASSSRGGPYNEQFF. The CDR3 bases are TGTGCCAGCAGCAGCAGGGGGGGACCTTACAATGAGCAGTTCTTC.

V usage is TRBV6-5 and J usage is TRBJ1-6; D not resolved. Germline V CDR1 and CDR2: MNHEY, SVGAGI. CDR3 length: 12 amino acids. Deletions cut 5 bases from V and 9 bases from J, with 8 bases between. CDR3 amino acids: CASSEEVSPLHF. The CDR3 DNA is TGTGCCAGCAGTGAAGAGGTTTCACCCCTCCACTTT.

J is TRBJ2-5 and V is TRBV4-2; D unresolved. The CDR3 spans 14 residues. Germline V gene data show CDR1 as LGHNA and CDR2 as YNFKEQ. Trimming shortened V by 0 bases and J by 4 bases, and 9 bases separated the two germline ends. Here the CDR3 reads CASSQDSSRETQYF. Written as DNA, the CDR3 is TGTGCCAGCAGCCAAGATAGTAGTAGAGAGACCCAGTACTTC.

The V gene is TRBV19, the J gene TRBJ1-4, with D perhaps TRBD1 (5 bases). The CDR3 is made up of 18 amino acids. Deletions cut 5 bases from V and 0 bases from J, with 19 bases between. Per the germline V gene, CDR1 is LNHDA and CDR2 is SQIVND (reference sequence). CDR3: CASSDTGAGLATNEKLFF. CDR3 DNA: TGTGCCAGTAGTGACACAGGCGCAGGTCTTGCAACTAATGAAAAACTGTTTTTT.

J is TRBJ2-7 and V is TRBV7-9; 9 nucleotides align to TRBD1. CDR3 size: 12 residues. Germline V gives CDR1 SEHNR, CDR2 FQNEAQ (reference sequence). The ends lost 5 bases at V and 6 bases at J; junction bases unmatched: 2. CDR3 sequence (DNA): TGTGCCAGCAGCACACAGGGGGCCGAGCAGTACTTC. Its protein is CASSTQGAEQYF.

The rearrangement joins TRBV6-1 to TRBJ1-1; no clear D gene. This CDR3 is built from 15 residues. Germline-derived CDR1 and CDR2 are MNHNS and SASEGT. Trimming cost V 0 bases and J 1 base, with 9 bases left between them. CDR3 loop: CASSEASGGNTEAFF. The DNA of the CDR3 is TGTGCCAGCAGTGAAGCAAGTGGAGGGAACACTGAAGCTTTCTTT.

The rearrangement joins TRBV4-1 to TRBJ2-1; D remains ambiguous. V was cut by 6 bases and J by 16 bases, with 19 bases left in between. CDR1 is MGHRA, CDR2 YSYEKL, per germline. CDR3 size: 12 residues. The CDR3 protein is CASSRPGPVHFF. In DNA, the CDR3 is TGCGCCAGCAGTCGACCGGGCCCGGTTCATTTCTTC.

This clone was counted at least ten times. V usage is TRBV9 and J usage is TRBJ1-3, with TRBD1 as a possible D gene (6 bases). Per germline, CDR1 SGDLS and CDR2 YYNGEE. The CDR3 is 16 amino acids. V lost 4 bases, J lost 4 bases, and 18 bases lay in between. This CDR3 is CASSPDPRGAGNTIYF. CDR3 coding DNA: TGTGCCAGCAGCCCGGACCCGAGGGGGGCGGGAAACACCATATATTTT.

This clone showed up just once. CDR3 amino acids: CASSLEGDNQPQHF. The CDR3 coding sequence is TGCGCCAGCAGCTTGGAAGGAGACAATCAGCCCCAGCATTTT. J is TRBJ1-5 and V is TRBV5-1; D gene uncertain. V was clipped by 0 bases and J by 3 bases, with 7 bases between them. The CDR3 runs 14 residues. Germline V gives CDR1 SGHRS, CDR2 YFSETQ.

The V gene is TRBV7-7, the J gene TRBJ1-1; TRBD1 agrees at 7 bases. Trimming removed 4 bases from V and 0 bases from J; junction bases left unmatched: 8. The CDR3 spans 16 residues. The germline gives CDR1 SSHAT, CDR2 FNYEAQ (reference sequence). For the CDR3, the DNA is TGTGCCAGCAGCTACCGGACAGGAGGGATGAACACTGAAGCTTTCTTT. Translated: CASSYRTGGMNTEAFF.

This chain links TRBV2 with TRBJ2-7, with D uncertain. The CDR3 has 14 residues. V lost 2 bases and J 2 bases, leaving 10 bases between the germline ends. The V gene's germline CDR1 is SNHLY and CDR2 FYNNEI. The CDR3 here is CASSEREVAYEQYF. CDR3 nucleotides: TGTGCCAGCAGTGAACGAGAGGTAGCCTACGAGCAGTACTTC.

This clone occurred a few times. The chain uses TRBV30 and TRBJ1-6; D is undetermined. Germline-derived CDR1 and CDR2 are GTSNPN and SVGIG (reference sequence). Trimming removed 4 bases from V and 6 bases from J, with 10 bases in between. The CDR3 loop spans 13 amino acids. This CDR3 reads CAWTSGVNSPLHF. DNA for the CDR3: TGTGCCTGGACTTCCGGGGTTAATTCACCCCTCCACTTT. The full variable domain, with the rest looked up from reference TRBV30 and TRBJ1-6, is SQTIHQWPATLVQPVGSPLSLECTVEGTSNPNLYWYRQAAGRGLQLLFYSVGIGQISSEVPQNLSASRPQDRQFILSSKKLLLSDSGFYLCAWTSGVNSPLHFGNGTRLTVT.

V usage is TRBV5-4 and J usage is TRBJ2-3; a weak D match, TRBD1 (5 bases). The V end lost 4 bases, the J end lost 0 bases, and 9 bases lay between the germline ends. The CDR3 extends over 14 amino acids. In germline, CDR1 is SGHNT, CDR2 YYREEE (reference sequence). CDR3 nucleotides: TGTGCCAGCAGCCCAGGGTTGAGCACAGATACGCAGTATTTT. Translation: CASSPGLSTDTQYF.

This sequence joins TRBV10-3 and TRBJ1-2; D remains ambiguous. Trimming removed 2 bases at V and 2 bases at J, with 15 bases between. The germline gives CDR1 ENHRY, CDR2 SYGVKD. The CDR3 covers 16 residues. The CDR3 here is CAISERNKQLNYGYTF. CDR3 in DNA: TGTGCCATCAGTGAGCGAAATAAACAGTTAAACTATGGCTACACCTTC.

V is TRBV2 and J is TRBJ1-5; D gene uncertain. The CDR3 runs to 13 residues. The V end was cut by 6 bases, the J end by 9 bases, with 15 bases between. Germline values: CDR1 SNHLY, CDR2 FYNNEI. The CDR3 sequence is CASREQSRGPQHF. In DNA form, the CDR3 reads TGTGCCAGCAGGGAACAGTCTCGGGGGCCCCAGCATTTT.

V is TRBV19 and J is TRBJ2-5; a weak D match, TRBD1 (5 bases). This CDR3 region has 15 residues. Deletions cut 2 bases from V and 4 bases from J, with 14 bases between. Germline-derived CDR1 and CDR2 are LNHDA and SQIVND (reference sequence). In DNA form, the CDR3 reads TGTGCCAGTAGTATAAGGGGATCGTGGGGAGAGACCCAGTACTTC. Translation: CASSIRGSWGETQYF.

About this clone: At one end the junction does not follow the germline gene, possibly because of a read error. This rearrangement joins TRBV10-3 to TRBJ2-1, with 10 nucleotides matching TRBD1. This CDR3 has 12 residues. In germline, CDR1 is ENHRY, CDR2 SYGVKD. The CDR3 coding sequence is TGTGCCATCAGTGAGCCGGGACAGGGGTGGATCTTC. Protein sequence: CAISEPGQGWIF.